This passage covers 32 T cell receptor beta chains from one sample sequenced in a study of blood T cell repertoires in COVID-19. Assay: immunoSEQ multiplex PCR; the TCRdb copy retains only in-frame clones and omits some. Among 80,000 to 130,000 clones, around 90% were seen once, and the ten largest hold around 6.9%. The sequenced material came from peripheral blood. The receptors were sampled from a woman aged 60 to 75 with acute or convalescent COVID-19.

V gene TRBV28 combines with J gene TRBJ2-3; no reliable D call. This CDR3 contains 14 residues. Germline V lookup: CDR1 MDHEN, CDR2 SYDVKM. Deletions cut 5 bases from V and 0 bases from J, with 9 bases between. CDR3 protein: CASSNMSSTDTQYF. The CDR3 DNA follows: TGTGCCAGCAGTAATATGTCTAGCACAGATACGCAGTATTTT.

The V call is TRBV7-3, the J call TRBJ2-2; D unclear. CDR3 length: 13 residues. The ends were cut back, 5 bases at V and 8 bases at J, with 12 bases in the middle. Per germline, CDR1 SGHTA and CDR2 FQGTGA. The CDR3 here is CASSPNLRGELFF. The CDR3 nucleotides are TGTGCCAGCAGCCCCAACCTACGAGGGGAGCTGTTTTTT.

V usage is TRBV15 and J usage is TRBJ2-1; no clear D. The CDR3 loop spans 11 amino acids. Germline V lookup: CDR1 LNHNV, CDR2 YYDKDF (reference sequence). Trimming took 1 base from V and 9 from J, leaving 4 bases between them. The CDR3 DNA reads as TGTGCCACCAGCAGAGTTCGTGAGCAGTTCTTC. Amino acids: CATSRVREQFF.

This chain joins TRBV9 and TRBJ2-7, with TRBD2 identical over 9 bases. Trimming cost V 0 bases and J 6 bases; bases outside gene matches: 1. The V gene's germline CDR1 is SGDLS and CDR2 YYNGEE. This CDR3 has 13 residues. The CDR3 coding sequence is TGTGCCAGCAGCGTAGGACTAGCGGCCGAGCAGTACTTC. Translated, it gives CASSVGLAAEQYF.

This chain links TRBV7-9 with TRBJ2-2; no clear D. V gave up 2 bases and J gave up 1 base, with 5 bases separating them. The CDR3 is 14 residues long. Germline loops: CDR1 SEHNR, CDR2 FQNEAQ (reference sequence). The CDR3 DNA sequence: TGTGCCAGCAGCTTACAGGTGAACACCGGGGAGCTGTTTTTT. It encodes CASSLQVNTGELFF.

This clone was seen only a few times. J is TRBJ1-2 and V is TRBV2; D might be TRBD1 (6 bases). V was cut by 2 bases and J by 0 bases, with 10 bases left in between. This CDR3 spans 15 amino acids. Germline lookup yields CDR1 SNHLY and CDR2 FYNNEI. The CDR3 loop is CASSETGHPNYGYTF. The CDR3 nucleotides read TGTGCCAGCAGTGAAACGGGACACCCTAACTATGGCTACACCTTC.

A few counts support this clone. The genes are TRBV11-3 and TRBJ2-2; 8 bases map to TRBD2. Per the germline V gene, CDR1 is SGHNT and CDR2 is YENEEA. Trimming took 5 bases from V and 7 from J; bases not matched to a gene: 9. There are 15 residues in the CDR3. The CDR3 DNA reads TGTGCCAGCAGCCCATACAGCGGGAGCATCGGGGAGCTGTTTTTT. As protein: CASSPYSGSIGELFF.

V usage is TRBV11-2 and J usage is TRBJ2-1; D not resolved. The length of the CDR3 is 13 residues. Per the germline V gene, CDR1 is SGHAT and CDR2 is FQNNGV. V was pared by 2 bases and J by 10 bases, with 12 bases between. The CDR3 spells CASSLIRGREQFF. Here the CDR3 DNA reads TGTGCCAGCAGCTTAATAAGAGGTAGGGAGCAGTTCTTC.

The chain joins TRBV28 to TRBJ1-3; tentative D call: TRBD1 (6 bases). Germline V gene sequence: CDR1 MDHEN, CDR2 SYDVKM. The CDR3 length is 13 residues. Trimming stripped 8 bases from V and 4 bases from J, with 12 bases between. CDR3 sequence reads: CASWEGGGNTIYF. The CDR3 region has the DNA TGTGCCAGCTGGGAAGGGGGAGGAAACACCATATATTTT. Full variable domain (outside the CDR3, taken from reference TRBV28 and TRBJ1-3): DVKVTQSSRYLVKRTGEKVFLECVQDMDHENMFWYRQDPGLGLRLIYFSYDVKMKEKGDIPEGYSVSREKKERFSLILESASTNQTSMYLCASWEGGGNTIYFGEGSWLTVV.

The chain combines TRBV6-1 with TRBJ2-7; 7 positions match TRBD2. The ends lost 1 base at V and 2 bases at J; junction bases unmatched: 8. Germline CDR1 reads MNHNS; CDR2 reads SASEGT. The CDR3 extends over 16 amino acids. The CDR3 reads CASSEVGLAVPYEQYF. The DNA for the CDR3 is TGTGCCAGCAGTGAAGTGGGGCTAGCGGTCCCCTACGAGCAGTACTTC.

The rearrangement links TRBV6-4 to TRBJ1-6; TRBD1 matches 10 bases. V was clipped by 6 bases and J by 8 bases; unmatched bases: 7. CDR3 size: 15 residues. Germline CDR1 reads MRHNA; CDR2 reads SNTAGT. CDR3 bases: TGTGCCAGCAGCCTCGGACAGGGGGTAGATTCACCCCTCCACTTT. Translated: CASSLGQGVDSPLHF.

The rearrangement uses TRBV18 and TRBJ2-2; TRBD2 might be the D (5 bases). V lost 6 bases and J 0 bases, leaving 11 bases between the germline ends. The CDR3 length is 15 residues. CDR1 KGHSH and CDR2 LQKENI come from the germline V gene. CDR3 in DNA: TGTGCCAGCTCCGGAGGCAAGGCGAACACCGGGGAGCTGTTTTTT. It encodes CASSGGKANTGELFF.

V gene TRBV9 combines with J gene TRBJ1-2; possible D gene TRBD1, 6 bases. V was cut by 3 bases and J by 6 bases, with 12 bases left in between. Germline V gene sequence: CDR1 SGDLS, CDR2 YYNGEE. The CDR3 length is 13 residues. The CDR3 sequence is CASSAGTKDGYTF. The CDR3 DNA follows: TGTGCCAGCAGCGCGGGGACAAAGGATGGCTACACCTTC.

CDR3 in amino acids: CASSPSGRGAGELFF. The CDR3 DNA follows: TGTGCCAGCAGCCCTAGCGGGAGAGGGGCCGGGGAGCTGTTTTTT. The rearrangement joins TRBV27 to TRBJ2-2; 10 nucleotides line up with TRBD2. CDR1 and CDR2 from the germline V gene are MNHEY and SMNVEV (reference sequence). With 6 bases clipped from V and 6 bases from J, the junction kept 7 bases outside the gene matches. There are 15 residues in the CDR3.

This rearrangement joins TRBV5-4 to TRBJ1-2, with 8 positions matching TRBD1. The germline V gene encodes CDR1 SGHNT and CDR2 YYREEE (reference sequence). The CDR3 extends over 16 amino acids. The junction had 8 bases not matched to a gene; V was cut back by 0 bases and J by 4 bases. The CDR3 sequence is CASSLGSTGVSYGYTF. The DNA of the CDR3 is TGTGCCAGCAGCTTGGGCTCGACAGGGGTCAGCTATGGCTACACCTTC.

This clone was seen a handful of times. This rearrangement joins TRBV14 to TRBJ2-1; D is uncertain. Germline V CDR1 and CDR2: SGHDN, FVKESK. Trimming pared 0 bases from V and 6 bases from J, leaving 9 bases between. CDR3 length: 14 amino acids. The CDR3 spells CASSQDYVANEQFF. The CDR3 nucleotides are TGTGCCAGCAGCCAAGATTACGTGGCCAATGAGCAGTTCTTC.

The chain is built from TRBV19 and TRBJ2-2; D is possibly TRBD2 (6 bases). V gave up 7 bases and J gave up 6 bases, with 15 bases separating them. The CDR3 covers 14 residues. CDR1 and CDR2 from the germline V gene are LNHDA and SQIVND (reference sequence). For the CDR3, the DNA is TGTGCCAGTACCCCGGGCGGGGCCCCCGGGGAGCTGTTTTTT. Protein sequence: CASTPGGAPGELFF.

The genes are TRBV3-1 (or the pseudogene TRBV3-2) and TRBJ1-5, with a possible D match to TRBD1 (6 bases). Trimming took 4 bases from V and 3 from J, leaving 16 bases between them. Germline V gives CDR1 LGHDT, CDR2 YNNKEL (reference sequence). This CDR3 is built from 16 residues. The CDR3 loop reads CASSPSQGSLNQPQHF. The CDR3 coding sequence is TGTGCCAGCAGCCCCTCCCAGGGGAGCCTCAATCAGCCCCAGCATTTT.

The CDR3 nucleotides are TGCGCCAGCAGCCAAGTTGAGGGTCCTTACAATGAGCAGTTCTTC. It is translated as CASSQVEGPYNEQFF. The V call is TRBV4-1, the J call TRBJ2-1, with D possibly matching TRBD2 (5 bases). Germline values: CDR1 MGHRA, CDR2 YSYEKL. The CDR3 totals 15 residues. The V and J ends lost 1 base and 4 bases respectively, with 11 bases between them.

V and J are TRBV27 and TRBJ2-7, with 9 bases that match TRBD2. Trimming removed 3 bases from V and 3 bases from J; junction bases left unmatched: 6. The CDR3 has 15 amino acids. Germline-derived CDR1 and CDR2 are MNHEY and SMNVEV (reference sequence). CDR3 protein: CASSFSTSGLYEQYF. DNA of the CDR3: TGTGCCAGCAGTTTTTCGACTAGCGGACTCTACGAGCAGTACTTC.

J is TRBJ2-5 and V is TRBV27, with 8 bases aligning to TRBD1. The CDR3 sequence is 13 residues long. Germline CDR1 MNHEY, CDR2 SMNVEV (reference sequence). V lost 6 bases, J lost 5 bases, and 5 bases stayed unmatched. This chain's CDR3 is CASSWTGTETQYF. As DNA, the CDR3 is TGTGCCAGCAGCTGGACAGGGACCGAGACCCAGTACTTC.

The chain joins TRBV6-5 to TRBJ2-2, with D possibly being TRBD2 (6 bases). V was trimmed by 5 bases and J by 3 bases, leaving 10 bases between them. Germline CDR1 and CDR2: MNHEY and SVGAGI. The CDR3 length is 14 residues. The DNA for the CDR3 is TGTGCCAGCAGTCACCGGAGGGACACCGGGGAGCTGTTTTTT. It yields the protein CASSHRRDTGELFF.

The rearrangement uses TRBV19 and TRBJ2-1; weak D call: TRBD2 (6 bases). The CDR3 spans 16 residues. V was clipped by 3 bases and J by 3 bases, with 15 bases between them. Germline V gene data show CDR1 as LNHDA and CDR2 as SQIVND (reference sequence). CDR3 DNA: TGTGCCAGTAGTATGATCTGGCGGGATGACTACAATGAGCAGTTCTTC. Translated: CASSMIWRDDYNEQFF. The full variable domain, with the rest looked up from reference TRBV19 and TRBJ2-1, is DGGITQSPKYLFRKEGQNVTLSCEQNLNHDAMYWYRQDPGQGLRLIYYSQIVNDFQKGDIAEGYSVSREKKESFPLTVTSAQKNPTAFYLCASSMIWRDDYNEQFFGPGTRLTVL.

V is TRBV27 and J is TRBJ1-1; D is uncertain. Germline loops: CDR1 MNHEY, CDR2 SMNVEV (reference sequence). The CDR3 extends over 16 amino acids. Trimming shortened V by 2 bases and J by 2 bases, and 15 bases separated the two germline ends. This chain's CDR3 is CASSLVSAARNTEAFF. For the CDR3, the DNA is TGTGCCAGCAGTTTAGTCTCGGCAGCGAGAAACACTGAAGCTTTCTTT.

The chain recombines TRBV2 with TRBJ2-2, with D perhaps TRBD2 (5 bases). The germline V and J ends were trimmed by 8 bases and 6 bases, with 16 bases remaining between them. There are 14 residues in the CDR3. Germline V gene lookup returns CDR1 SNHLY and CDR2 FYNNEI. The CDR3 sequence: CASLTGAGAGELFF. CDR3 nucleotides: TGTGCCAGCCTTACTGGCGCGGGCGCCGGGGAGCTGTTTTTT.

The chain employs TRBV10-3 and TRBJ1-2; 7 nucleotides match TRBD1. The V segment lost 0 bases and the J segment 7 bases; nucleotides outside the gene matches: 5. CDR3 length: 14 amino acids. Germline assignment: CDR1 ENHRY and CDR2 SYGVKD. CDR3 region: CAISESTKGAGYTF. The CDR3 nucleotides read TGTGCCATCAGTGAGTCAACTAAGGGGGCTGGCTACACCTTC.

This rearrangement joins TRBV6-5 to TRBJ1-2; 8 bases agree with TRBD1. The CDR3 runs to 14 residues. Germline V lookup: CDR1 MNHEY, CDR2 SVGAGI. V gave up 5 bases and J gave up 7 bases; unmatched junction bases: 9. The CDR3 bases are TGTGCCAGCAGTAATCCTGACAGGGGAGGTGGCTACACCTTC. Its translation: CASSNPDRGGGYTF.

This chain uses TRBV11-3 with TRBJ2-1; 14 nucleotides line up with TRBD2. Germline CDR1 reads SGHNT; CDR2 reads YENEEA. The length of the CDR3 is 17 residues. The trim removed 5 bases at V and 0 bases at J, leaving 3 bases unmatched. CDR3 bases: TGTGCCAGCAGCATGGGGACTAGCGGGAGCTCCTACAATGAGCAGTTCTTC. It yields the protein CASSMGTSGSSYNEQFF.

This chain joins TRBV27 and TRBJ2-4; D unclear. Trimming took 5 bases from V and 0 from J, leaving 11 bases between them. Germline values: CDR1 MNHEY, CDR2 SMNVEV (reference sequence). This CDR3 has 15 residues. The CDR3 DNA reads as TGTGCCAGCAGTCCGCCGGGTATAGCCAAAAACATTCAGTACTTC. Translating gives CASSPPGIAKNIQYF.

This chain links TRBV12-3 or TRBV12-4 with TRBJ1-1; D is ambiguous. The length of the CDR3 is 12 residues. Trimming cost V 3 bases and J 5 bases, with 7 bases left between them. The CDR3 protein is CASSLYRTEAFF. CDR3 nucleotides: TGTGCCAGCAGTTTGTATCGGACTGAAGCTTTCTTT.

This chain connects TRBV6-2 or TRBV6-3 to TRBJ2-7; 9 bases align to TRBD2. Trimming removed 6 bases from V and 6 bases from J; junction bases left unmatched: 15. The CDR3 loop spans 16 amino acids. CDR1 and CDR2 from the germline V gene are MNHEY and SVGEGT. In DNA form, the CDR3 reads TGTGCCAGCAGCTCCCCGGGGCGGGAGGGCCTCACCGAGCAGTACTTC. This translates into CASSSPGREGLTEQYF.

CDR3 nucleotide sequence: TGCGCCAGCAGCCGGGAGGGCGTAGCTAACTATGGCTACACCTTC. Translating gives CASSREGVANYGYTF. This sequence joins TRBV5-1 and TRBJ1-2; D unclear. CDR3 size: 15 residues. CDR1 and CDR2 (germline): SGHRS, YFSETQ. Trimming stripped 4 bases from V and 0 bases from J, with 13 bases between.